This T cell receptor beta chain was observed in a study of response to subunit inactivated influenza vaccine. Study results and limitations: Few new T cells, the authors suggested, are recruited by each seasonal influenza vaccination.

TCRdb redid the calling of the RT-PCR reads with MiXCR, one entry per CDR3 protein. The table has about 530,000 distinct CDR3 sequences, approximately 10% seen once. This clonotype has only a few counts. Its antigen is unknown. The V end lost 3 bases, the J end lost 3 bases, and 12 bases lay between the germline ends. CDR1 and CDR2 from the germline V gene are MGHRA and YSYEKL. The CDR3 length is 14 residues. The sample here was PBMCs from blood, taken on the day of vaccination. The sequence was obtained from a middle-aged man who received an inactivated influenza vaccine. The chain uses TRBV4-1 and TRBJ2-7; possibly TRBD1 for D (6 bases). CDR3 nucleotide sequence: TGCGCCAGCAGCCATAAACAGGGATTCTACGAGCAGTACTTC. Protein product: CASSHKQGFYEQYF.